The T cell receptor (beta chain) under discussion was sequenced for a study of T cell changes during pregnancy in multiple sclerosis. The assay was immunoSEQ multiplex PCR, and TCRdb's table has in-frame clones only and misses some. Seen here are around 50,000 clones, approximately 87% observed once, and the top ten hold 5.3%. This clone appeared once. Germline loops: CDR1 SGHNT, CDR2 YYREEE (reference sequence). Trimming stripped 4 bases from V and 5 bases from J, with 18 bases between. The CDR3 consists of 15 residues. This chain links TRBV5-4 with TRBJ1-2, with a tentative D call TRBD1 (5 bases). This receptor was identified in a human donor whose cells served as feeder cells for cultures in a pregnancy study. Input material: peripheral blood from another person, used as feeder cells. The CDR3, as DNA: TGTGCCAGCAGCGAGGCTGGGGGGTATGGGTATGGCTACACCTTC. Translation: CASSEAGGYGYGYTF.